Below, 8 T cell receptor beta chains from the same sample are listed, as sequenced in a study of T cell responses to AZD1222 COVID-19 vaccine. Measured with immunoSEQ multiplex PCR; TCRdb has only the in-frame clones, and not every one. The sample records over 60,000 clones, roughly 84% being singletons. Sequencing used peripheral blood, obtained on day 0 of AZD1222 vaccination. The source of these receptors is an adult in good health.

V is TRBV19 and J is TRBJ1-2; D is ambiguous. Germline assignment: CDR1 LNHDA and CDR2 SQIVND (reference sequence). CDR3 size: 14 residues. V lost 4 bases and J 7 bases, leaving 16 bases between the germline ends. The DNA for the CDR3 is TGTGCCAGTAGTACCCAGGAATTCGTCGGTGGCTACACCTTC. Protein: CASSTQEFVGGYTF.

About this clone itself: At one end, the junction sequence differs from germline, possibly due to a read error. The CDR3 coding sequence is TGTGCCAGCAGTGACTCGGGAGGGGGTTACGATGAGCAGTTCTTC. It translates to CASSDSGGGYDEQFF. The gene calls are TRBV6-5 and TRBJ2-1; 8 bases align to TRBD2. There are 15 residues in the CDR3. From germline, CDR1 is MNHEY and CDR2 SVGAGI.

The chain is built from TRBV21-1 and TRBJ2-3; the listed D gene, TRBD1, was not tested against the DNA. TRBV21-1 is an annotated pseudogene. This CDR3 contains 15 residues. CDR3 in amino acids: CASSKRGQGTDTQYF. DNA for the CDR3: TGTGCCAGCAGCAAAAGGGGACAGGGCACAGATACGCAGTATTTT.

V and J are TRBV11-2 and TRBJ1-1; D may be TRBD1 (5 bases). The germline V and J ends were trimmed by 5 bases and 5 bases, with 15 bases remaining between them. The CDR3 spans 14 residues. Germline V gene sequence: CDR1 SGHAT, CDR2 FQNNGV. CDR3 amino acids: CASSPARAGTEAFF. The CDR3, as DNA: TGTGCCAGCAGCCCCGCTCGTGCAGGGACTGAAGCTTTCTTT. Drawing the rest from reference TRBV11-2 and TRBJ1-1, the complete variable domain is EAGVAQSPRYKIIEKRQSVAFWCNPISGHATLYWYQQILGQGPKLLIQFQNNGVVDDSQLPKDRFSAERLKGVDSTLKIQPAKLEDSAVYLCASSPARAGTEAFFGQGTRLTVV.

The chain has TRBV30 and TRBJ1-2; D unclear. Trimming took off 3 bases at V and 0 bases at J, with 8 bases between the two ends. This CDR3 is built from 13 residues. CDR1 and CDR2 (germline): GTSNPN, SVGIG (reference sequence). CDR3 amino acids: CAWSKGSNYGYTF. In nucleotides, the CDR3 is TGTGCCTGGAGCAAAGGATCTAACTATGGCTACACCTTC.

This clone came up once. The chain is built from TRBV5-5 and TRBJ2-5; D tentatively reads TRBD1 or TRBD2 (5 bases each). V gave up 0 bases and J gave up 4 bases, with 19 bases separating them. Germline V gene sequence: CDR1 SGHKS, CDR2 YYEKEE (reference sequence). There are 17 residues in the CDR3. CDR3 amino acids: CASSLAARGSRAETQYF. The DNA of the CDR3 is TGTGCCAGCAGCTTGGCAGCTAGAGGGTCCAGGGCAGAGACCCAGTACTTC.

The rearrangement uses TRBV27 and TRBJ1-1; perhaps TRBD1 as D (5 bases). V gave up 5 bases and J gave up 4 bases, with 14 bases separating them. Germline V CDR1 and CDR2: MNHEY, SMNVEV (reference sequence). The CDR3 consists of 14 residues. In nucleotides, the CDR3 is TGTGCCAGCAGTCTGACACAGGCTTCCACTGAAGCTTTCTTT. It encodes CASSLTQASTEAFF.

The rearrangement joins TRBV28 to TRBJ1-5; perhaps TRBD1 as D (5 bases). Germline CDR1 and CDR2: MDHEN and SYDVKM. The CDR3 runs to 16 residues. Trimming pared 8 bases from V and 2 bases from J, leaving 19 bases between. In nucleotides, the CDR3 is TGTGCCAGCTATCGGCCCCAGGGAGGGGGCAATCAGCCCCAGCATTTT. Its translation: CASYRPQGGGNQPQHF.